Presented here are 32 T cell receptor beta chains from one specimen sequenced in a study of a mutant IDH1 vaccine in newly diagnosed glioma. These TCRs are of unknown antigen specificity. Time point: week 35, safety follow-up. Doses of 300 ug of mutant IDH1 20-mer peptide were given with topical imiquimod. Only in-frame clones appear in the TCRdb table, and some are missing; sequencing was by immunoSEQ multiplex PCR. The top ten hold approximately 6.3% of the sample, which has about 48,000 clones, roughly 80% seen once. The sequencing here drew on PBMCs, taken from a glioma patient whose treatment included an IDH1 peptide vaccine. The receptors originated from a man in his forties with glioma.

The genes are TRBV30 and TRBJ1-5, with 7 positions matching TRBD1. The CDR3 loop spans 14 amino acids. V lost 1 base to trimming and J lost 0 bases; unmatched junction nucleotides: 0. CDR1 and CDR2 from the germline V gene are GTSNPN and SVGIG (reference sequence). The CDR3 loop reads CAWSAGGSNQPQHF. CDR3 DNA sequence: TGTGCCTGGAGTGCAGGGGGTAGCAATCAGCCCCAGCATTTT.

V usage is TRBV7-9 and J usage is TRBJ2-3, with 11 nucleotides matching TRBD2. Germline assignment: CDR1 SEHNR and CDR2 FQNEAQ (reference sequence). The CDR3 totals 16 residues. J lost 5 bases, V lost 7 bases, and 11 bases had no gene match. The DNA for the CDR3 is TGTGCCAGCAATTTGGGTAGCGGGGGGGCCGAAGATACGCAGTATTTT. It yields the protein CASNLGSGGAEDTQYF.

The gene calls are TRBV7-9 and TRBJ1-1, with D possibly being TRBD1 (5 bases). Germline CDR1 is SEHNR and CDR2 is FQNEAQ (reference sequence). Trimming shortened V by 2 bases and J by 7 bases, and 8 bases separated the two germline ends. CDR3 size: 12 residues. CDR3 sequence: CASSLKGFEAFF. In DNA form, the CDR3 reads TGTGCCAGCAGCTTAAAGGGGTTTGAAGCTTTCTTT.

The CDR3 sequence: CASSYGRNYGYTF. The DNA of the CDR3 is TGTGCCAGCAGTTACGGGCGAAACTATGGCTACACCTTC. The chain links TRBV6-5 to TRBJ1-2, with unresolved D. V lost 2 bases and J lost 2, with 6 bases in between. Germline V gives CDR1 MNHEY, CDR2 SVGAGI. The CDR3 sequence is 13 residues long.

The chain couples TRBV6-1 to TRBJ2-3; the D is unclear. The CDR3 spans 12 residues. V shed 2 bases and J shed 7 bases, with 7 bases lying between them. From germline, CDR1 is MNHNS and CDR2 SASEGT. CDR3 bases: TGTGCCAGCAGTGAACAAACCTATACGCAGTATTTT. Protein sequence: CASSEQTYTQYF.

This clone has just one count. The V gene is TRBV10-3, the J gene TRBJ1-5; D is uncertain. Trimming removed 7 bases from V and 4 bases from J, with 11 bases in between. This CDR3 is built from 13 residues. CDR1 is ENHRY, CDR2 SYGVKD, per germline. The DNA of the CDR3 is TGTGCCATCATGGGAGAACTTAATCAGCCCCAGCATTTT. Its translation: CAIMGELNQPQHF.

This chain connects TRBV5-6 to TRBJ1-5; D gene unclear. Germline values: CDR1 SGHDT, CDR2 YYEEEE. V dropped 2 bases and J dropped 6 bases, with 21 bases sitting between them. There are 17 residues in the CDR3. The CDR3 DNA follows: TGTGCCAGCAGCTTAAGCCCGGACGGCGAGGTTGGTCAGCCCCAGCATTTT. Translating gives CASSLSPDGEVGQPQHF.

The chain is built from TRBV19 and TRBJ1-1; no reliable D call. Germline V CDR1 and CDR2: LNHDA, SQIVND (reference sequence). The CDR3 extends over 15 amino acids. V was trimmed by 3 bases and J by 4 bases, leaving 15 bases between them. CDR3 in amino acids: CASSMFWGVSTEAFF. DNA for the CDR3: TGTGCCAGTAGTATGTTTTGGGGAGTAAGCACTGAAGCTTTCTTT.

The CDR3, as DNA: TGCGCCAGCAGCTTGGAAGCCAGCTCTGGAAACACCATATATTTT. It codes for CASSLEASSGNTIYF. V usage is TRBV5-1 and J usage is TRBJ1-3; D remains ambiguous. Germline values: CDR1 SGHRS, CDR2 YFSETQ. Between the trimmed V and J ends, which lost 0 bases and 0 bases, there was a span of 7 bases. This CDR3 has 15 residues.

In DNA form, the CDR3 reads TGTGCCAGCAGCCGGGCGAAGGGGACATGGGTCGCCGGGGAGCTGTTTTTT. Translated, it gives CASSRAKGTWVAGELFF. V and J are TRBV7-6 and TRBJ2-2, with a possible D match to TRBD1 (6 bases). From germline, CDR1 is SGHVS and CDR2 FNYEAQ. V lost 5 bases, J lost 6 bases, and 22 bases lay in between. The CDR3 spans 17 residues.

The V call is TRBV6-5, the J call TRBJ2-5; 7 nucleotides agree with TRBD1. Gene TRBJ2-7 matches the end of the DNA better, so the J call may be wrong. Per the germline V gene, CDR1 is MNHEY and CDR2 is SVGAGI. The CDR3 covers 15 residues. The DNA for the CDR3 is TGTGCCAGCAGTTTAACACTACAGGGGAACTACGAGCAGTACTTC. This gives the protein CASSLTLQGNYEQYF.

The rearrangement joins TRBV29-1 to TRBJ2-5; 7 bases map to TRBD1. Germline V gene lookup returns CDR1 SQVTM and CDR2 ANQGSEA. This CDR3 has 14 amino acids. Germline trimming cut 3 bases from V and 2 bases from J; bases unmatched to any gene: 6. Here the CDR3 reads CSVEGDRDQETQYF. The CDR3 DNA follows: TGCAGCGTTGAGGGGGACAGAGATCAAGAGACCCAGTACTTC.

The chain joins TRBV5-1 to TRBJ2-7; maybe TRBD1 (5 bases). The V and J ends lost 0 bases and 0 bases respectively, with 7 bases between them. There are 14 residues in the CDR3. Looked up from germline, CDR1 is SGHRS and CDR2 is YFSETQ. The CDR3 loop reads CASSLGGDSYEQYF. DNA for the CDR3: TGCGCCAGCAGCTTGGGGGGCGACTCCTACGAGCAGTACTTC.

In this sample, this clone turned up a few times. The chain joins TRBV19 to TRBJ1-5; D is unresolved. This CDR3 contains 14 residues. The ends were cut back, 7 bases at V and 7 bases at J, with 17 bases in the middle. Germline CDR1 LNHDA, CDR2 SQIVND (reference sequence). CDR3 in DNA: TGTGCCAGTAATTACGGCGGGCTGTACCAGCCCCAGCATTTT. The encoded protein is CASNYGGLYQPQHF.

The chain carries TRBV19 and TRBJ1-1; D is possibly TRBD1 (5 bases). There are 14 residues in the CDR3. V was cut by 2 bases and J by 4 bases, with 11 bases left in between. Germline V CDR1 and CDR2: LNHDA, SQIVND (reference sequence). In DNA, the CDR3 is TGTGCCAGTAGTATAAAGGGGTTGGGCACTGAAGCTTTCTTT. This encodes CASSIKGLGTEAFF. The full variable domain, with the rest looked up from reference TRBV19 and TRBJ1-1, is DGGITQSPKYLFRKEGQNVTLSCEQNLNHDAMYWYRQDPGQGLRLIYYSQIVNDFQKGDIAEGYSVSREKKESFPLTVTSAQKNPTAFYLCASSIKGLGTEAFFGQGTRLTVV.

The chain recombines TRBV10-1 with TRBJ2-7; D is possibly TRBD1 (6 bases). This CDR3 spans 14 amino acids. The V end was cut by 4 bases, the J end by 7 bases, with 17 bases between. Germline-derived CDR1 and CDR2 are WNHNN and SYGVQD (reference sequence). Written as DNA, the CDR3 is TGCGCCAGCAGTGCAGGGGTGGTGGCTGGGGAGCAGTACTTC. Translated, it gives CASSAGVVAGEQYF.

The rearrangement links TRBV7-7 to TRBJ2-5; D is unresolved. V shed 3 bases and J shed 5 bases, with 13 bases lying between them. CDR3 size: 14 residues. Looked up from germline, CDR1 is SSHAT and CDR2 is FNYEAQ (reference sequence). The CDR3 region has the DNA TGTGCCAGCAGCTTTTCCGGCACTCAGGAGACCCAGTACTTC. This gives the protein CASSFSGTQETQYF.

The V and J genes are TRBV7-8 and TRBJ2-3; TRBD1 might be the D (5 bases). This CDR3 is built from 17 residues. Germline CDR1 reads SGHVS; CDR2 reads FQNEAQ. Between the trimmed V and J ends, which lost 3 bases and 4 bases, there was a span of 20 bases. The CDR3 DNA is TGTGCCAGCAGCTTGCAAACAGGTCTGGGAAGATCAGATACGCAGTATTTT. It translates to CASSLQTGLGRSDTQYF.

The chain has TRBV5-1 and TRBJ2-3, with no clear D. Trimming removed 2 bases at V and 3 bases at J, with 7 bases between. Germline lookup yields CDR1 SGHRS and CDR2 YFSETQ. This CDR3 spans 13 amino acids. This chain's CDR3 is CASSFLVTDTQYF. In nucleotides, the CDR3 is TGCGCCAGCAGCTTCCTAGTAACAGATACGCAGTATTTT.

The V and J genes are TRBV13 and TRBJ2-4; the match to TRBD1 covers 8 bases. The length of the CDR3 is 15 residues. Germline assignment: CDR1 PRHDT and CDR2 FYEKMQ (reference sequence). The J segment lost 0 bases and the V segment lost 8 bases, leaving 6 bases of the junction unmatched. In nucleotides, the CDR3 is TGTGCCAGCTCCGGACAGGGTATAGCCAAAAACATTCAGTACTTC. Its translation is CASSGQGIAKNIQYF.

This chain uses TRBV7-9 with TRBJ1-2; D ambiguous. The CDR3 runs 15 residues. V was trimmed by 0 bases and J by 7 bases, leaving 15 bases between them. Germline values: CDR1 SEHNR, CDR2 FQNEAQ (reference sequence). The CDR3 DNA follows: TGTGCCAGCAGCTTAGCGGCCCAGGCCAAGGGTGGCTACACCTTC. It codes for CASSLAAQAKGGYTF.

V usage is TRBV7-9 and J usage is TRBJ2-5; D unresolved. Germline lookup yields CDR1 SEHNR and CDR2 FQNEAQ (reference sequence). CDR3 length equals 14 residues. Deletions cut 6 bases from V and 1 base from J, with 12 bases between. CDR3 nucleotide sequence: TGTGCCAGCAGTCCTCAACAAGTCCAAGAGACCCAGTACTTC. This sequence encodes CASSPQQVQETQYF. Full variable domain (outside the CDR3, taken from reference TRBV7-9 and TRBJ2-5): DTGVSQNPRHKITKRGQNVTFRCDPISEHNRLYWYRQTLGQGPEFLTYFQNEAQLEKSRLLSDRFSAERPKGSFSTLEIQRTEQGDSAMYLCASSPQQVQETQYFGPGTRLLVL.

This chain connects TRBV19 to TRBJ2-3; D unclear. V shed 4 bases and J shed 1 base, with 6 bases lying between them. Germline V gene data show CDR1 as LNHDA and CDR2 as SQIVND (reference sequence). This CDR3 spans 13 amino acids. CDR3 DNA: TGTGCCAGTAGTACCGCTGGCACAGATACGCAGTATTTT. Translated: CASSTAGTDTQYF.

The chain's CDR3 is CASSLVVSTNEKLFF. For the CDR3, the DNA is TGTGCCAGCAGCTTGGTCGTCTCAACTAATGAAAAACTGTTTTTT. The chain recombines TRBV7-8 with TRBJ1-4; D ambiguous. CDR1 and CDR2 (germline): SGHVS, FQNEAQ. Deletions cut 3 bases from V and 0 bases from J, with 8 bases between. The CDR3 has 15 amino acids.

The gene calls are TRBV6-5 and TRBJ1-3; D ambiguous. CDR1 and CDR2 (germline): MNHEY, SVGAGI. Trimming took 0 bases from V and 0 from J, leaving 9 bases between them. This CDR3 has 16 amino acids. In DNA, the CDR3 is TGTGCCAGCAGTTACTCTAGGGCCCTCTCTGGAAACACCATATATTTT. It encodes CASSYSRALSGNTIYF.

The chain has TRBV6-5 and TRBJ1-5; D is possibly TRBD1 (5 bases). Germline lookup yields CDR1 MNHEY and CDR2 SVGAGI. The CDR3 has 13 amino acids. V lost 8 bases, J lost 4 bases, and 12 bases lay in between. CDR3 region: CASRGHINQPQHF. The CDR3 bases are TGTGCCAGCCGAGGACATATTAATCAGCCCCAGCATTTT.

The chain employs TRBV7-7 and TRBJ2-1; D gene ambiguous. Germline V lookup: CDR1 SSHAT, CDR2 FNYEAQ (reference sequence). The V and J ends lost 3 bases and 3 bases respectively, with 6 bases between them. This CDR3 is built from 13 residues. In nucleotides, the CDR3 is TGTGCCAGCAGCTTGGGCCGCTACAATGAGCAGTTCTTC. Translated: CASSLGRYNEQFF.

The J gene is TRBJ1-4, the V gene TRBV29-1; 7 bases fit TRBD1. There are 13 residues in the CDR3. Germline V gene lookup returns CDR1 SQVTM and CDR2 ANQGSEA. V shed 7 bases, J shed 5 bases, and the junction held 7 bases outside the gene matches. The CDR3 DNA is TGCAGCGGGAGGGACAGACAAAATGAAAAACTGTTTTTT. Amino acid sequence: CSGRDRQNEKLFF. Filled out from reference TRBV29-1 and TRBJ1-4, the complete variable domain reads SAVISQKPSRDICQRGTSLTIQCQVDSQVTMMFWYRQQPGQSLTLIATANQGSEATYESGFVIDKFPISRPNLTFSTLTVSNMSPEDSSIYLCSGRDRQNEKLFFGSGTQLSVL.

Relative to its sample, this clone is large. The chain couples TRBV9 to TRBJ1-2, with D perhaps TRBD1 (6 bases). The CDR3 is 17 residues long. The V gene lost 0 bases and the J gene lost 7 bases, with 22 bases spanning the gap. CDR1 and CDR2 (germline): SGDLS, YYNGEE. The CDR3 protein is CASSVVSGTGNSGGYTF. The CDR3 bases are TGTGCCAGCAGCGTAGTTTCAGGAACAGGGAATTCCGGTGGCTACACCTTC.

The chain uses TRBV27 and TRBJ1-1; a possible D gene is TRBD1 (5 bases). Trimming removed 6 bases at V and 5 bases at J, with 13 bases between. There are 13 residues in the CDR3. In germline, CDR1 is MNHEY, CDR2 SMNVEV (reference sequence). The CDR3: CASSPGRRTEAFF. DNA for the CDR3: TGTGCCAGCAGCCCAGGGCGGCGGACTGAAGCTTTCTTT.

This rearrangement joins TRBV30 to TRBJ2-5, with 10 bases matching TRBD1. Trimming took 0 bases from V and 5 from J; bases not matched to a gene: 9. CDR3 length equals 16 residues. Germline V gene data show CDR1 as GTSNPN and CDR2 as SVGIG (reference sequence). CDR3: CAWSVGWDRGTETQYF. The CDR3 nucleotides read TGTGCCTGGAGTGTCGGGTGGGACAGGGGCACCGAGACCCAGTACTTC.

This clone has just one count. The gene calls are TRBV6-1 and TRBJ2-2; no definite D call. The CDR3 loop spans 15 amino acids. Germline CDR1 is MNHNS and CDR2 is SASEGT. The V gene lost 9 bases and the J gene lost 2 bases, with 16 bases spanning the gap. CDR3 DNA sequence: TGTGCCAGTCTTTCCTTCGGGTCAAACACCGGGGAGCTGTTTTTT. It translates to CASLSFGSNTGELFF.